This TCR beta chain was documented in a study of HIV-infected patients and healthy controls. Study conclusions and caveats: Compared with controls, mean Gini indices were significantly raised in HIV-infected repertoires, possibly indicating oligoclonality.

Around 500 ng RNA was reverse transcribed with alpha and beta constant-region primers. Each of the alpha and beta chains got its own library through chain-specific third strand synthesis with indices. The cDNA received a 5' RACE adapter containing a random hexamer plus an SP2 sequencing primer site. TCRdb re-derived calls from the 5' RACE reads in MiXCR, one entry per CDR3 protein. The table shows some 20,000 distinct CDR3 sequences, with 9% to 15% occurring only once. This clonotype was detected ten times or more. Its antigen is as yet unknown. The repertoire came from unfractionated whole blood and reflected all unsorted peripheral T cells. The CDR3 is 15 residues long. CDR1 is SEHNR and CDR2 is FQNEAQ in the germline V gene (reference sequence). V gave up 5 bases and J gave up 5 bases; unmatched junction bases: 8.

This clonotype was obtained from an adult in good health. The sequenced material came from blood. The chain employs TRBV7-9 and TRBJ2-1; 8 bases are a match to TRBD1. The chain's CDR3 is CASSHRGSGNNEQFF. CDR3 nucleotide sequence: TGTGCCAGCAGCCACAGGGGGTCCGGAAACAATGAGCAGTTCTTC.